The present entry profiles one TCR beta chain with its context. This clonotype was counted between two and nine times. Which antigen it targets is not known. The input lacks base qualities; no much larger clone sits a single base away. This entry belongs to a study of T cells in Graves' hyperthyroidism and ophthalmopathy (dated by TCRdb to between 2017 and 2020). Regarding the research as a whole: Peripheral blood was sampled at the time of initial diagnosis, prior to any treatment. The paper reports TCR Vbeta CDR3 sequencing of over 120 peripheral blood samples: approximately 43 ophthalmopathy, under 85 hyperthyroidism and approximately 17 progressor patients. An independent validation cohort of around 20 hyperthyroidism patients and some 15 patients who later progressed to ophthalmopathy tested prospective prediction of ophthalmopathy. Thyroid tissue and blood T-cell repertoires from about six Graves' hyperthyroidism patients were also compared in the study. Following sampling, methimazole starting at 30 mg daily was given to hyperthyroidism patients, and high-dose intravenous methylprednisolone was given to ophthalmopathy patients. For training and testing, the roughly 97 patients in the discovery cohort were randomly divided in a 7:3 ratio. To identify distinguishing TCR V-J signatures, a discovery cohort of about a hundred patients was used, comprising under 45 with Graves' ophthalmopathy and approximately 58 with stable Graves' hyperthyroidism.

Ophthalmopathy patients had moderately to severely active disease, with a Clinical Activity Score of 3 or more, a NOSPECS grade of 4 or more, and a disease duration of less than 3 months. Patients with uncontrolled infections, other autoimmune diseases, pregnancy or lactation were excluded. Diagnoses were established on the basis of clinical symptoms, serum thyroxine and TRAb, thyroid ultrasound, and orbital computed tomography. Ficoll-Paque density gradient centrifugation was used to isolate PBMCs from about 9.4 ml of fresh peripheral blood. Total RNA was extracted with Trizol reagent, and quality was checked on an Agilent 2100 Bioanalyzer. The CDR3 has 17 amino acids, counting the end cysteine and phenylalanine. The kept DNA is CDR3 alone, 51 bases in frame from the first base. V is pared back by 5 bases and J by 7 bases, with 24 bases lying between the germline termini. CDR1 and CDR2, looked up from the germline V gene, are SGHTA and FQGTGA.

Here is what the overall study found, with its caveats: Most expanded thyroid clonotypes (frequency above 0.001) were also found in blood, which suggests that blood repertoires may mirror thyroid immune responses. No statistical method was used to fix the sample size in advance, and group allocation was not hidden from the investigators. In validation, the model predicted progression to ophthalmopathy a median of about 6.5 months before onset, with roughly 71% sensitivity and around 76% specificity. A 13 V-J signature model separated ophthalmopathy from stable hyperthyroidism, with 87.88% sensitivity and roughly 82% specificity in cross-validation and 80%/75% in testing.

Amplification of TCR beta CDR3 regions was carried out from RNA transcripts. For the first round of RT-PCR on the TCR CDR3, the HTBI primer set was used together with the Qiagen OneStep RT-PCR kit. Libraries were constructed in a second round of multiplex PCR, after which size selection and purification were carried out. The libraries were sequenced on an Illumina HiSeq2000 using paired-end 100 bp reads. The paper's data handling went like this. Raw data were processed with SOAPnuke, discarding reads with adapters, uncalled bases, mean Phred below 15, or no exact constant-primer or identifier match. COPE v1.2.5 was used to merge the high-quality paired reads, and each unique nucleotide sequence was defined as a clonotype. MiTCR v1.1 was used to align clonotypes to the IMGT TRBV, TRBD and TRBJ reference segments. Only V-J combinations with frequency above 0.0001, covering roughly 99% of repertoires, were analysed. A TCS score was defined as the ratio between F50 (clonal expansion) and ExV (chaos), using BLOSUM62-based TCRdist between CDR3 peptides within each V-J. Welch's t-statistics and random forest reduced around 510 V-J features to around 14, which were used in a naive Bayes classifier (R e1071). TCRdb reworked the public reads: Q25 trimming with fastp, MiXCR clone assembly, productive beta chains retained. For every CDR3 protein sequence, its rows merge into one entry that carries the most common genes and DNA. TCRdb, rather than the study authors, made the V and J calls. A total of 660,000 or so distinct CDR3 sequences appear in this sample, less than 25% of them only once. The biggest ten clones account for under 35% of the sample.

What was sequenced was blood. The chain was built from TRBV7-3 and TRBJ1-5; matching of 6 bases hints at TRBD1 as the D gene. The clonotype originates from a man aged 25-45 years with Graves' ophthalmopathy. The CDR3 here reads CASSLRGGGLERQPQHF. In nucleotides, the sequence is TGTGCCAGCAGCCTTCGAGGGGGGGGACTTGAGAGGCAGCCCCAGCATTTT.